This T cell receptor (beta chain) is from a study of T cells after yellow fever vaccination. Whole-study results and caveats: The secondary T-cell response peaked on day 5, not day 15, but was weaker.

From germline, CDR1 is SGHDN and CDR2 FVKESK. The CDR3 has 14 residues. V lost 1 base, J lost 5 bases, and 6 bases lay in between. 5'RACE template switching added a universal primer site and UMIs to TCR cDNA. TCRdb re-analysed the 5' RACE reads in MiXCR, keeping a single row per CDR3 protein. The sample lists around 300,000 distinct CDR3 sequences, 3.5% to 4.5% occurring once. The table lists this clonotype with a few counts. Its target is unknown. This TCR was recovered from a man between 18 and 29 years old who received the YFV17D yellow fever vaccine. This chain uses TRBV14 with TRBJ1-6; no reliable D call. The source was PBMCs, collected 15 days after the yellow fever booster vaccination. For the CDR3, the DNA is TGTGCCAGCAGCCAAGGCAGAGATAATTCACCCCTCCACTTT. It encodes CASSQGRDNSPLHF.